This T cell receptor beta chain was recovered during a study of blood T cell repertoires in COVID-19. Study information: From T cells, B-cell-depleted T cells, or PBMCs came the material, which was cDNA or gDNA.

In the authors' workflow: For nucleated cells, counts were estimated from reference gene primer amplification. Profiled with immunoSEQ multiplex PCR; TCRdb holds only in-frame clones, not every one. That table is the source of V, J and clone size, and D and trimming were worked out from the DNA. The data contain approximately 300,000 clones, around 90% of them singletons. CDR1 is SGHTA, CDR2 FQGTGA, per germline. Trimming shortened V by 6 bases and J by 0 bases, and 8 bases separated the two germline ends. This CDR3 spans 13 amino acids. V is TRBV7-3 and J is TRBJ1-2, with D tentatively TRBD1 (6 bases). The sequence came from a man aged 60 to 75 who had recovered from COVID-19. Source material: PBMCs or T cells enriched from blood (not recorded which). CDR3 bases: TGTGCCAGCAGTCAGGGGCCTAACTATGGCTACACCTTC. Translation gives CASSQGPNYGYTF.